This TCR beta chain was sequenced for a study of CD8 T cells in ankylosing spondylitis (dated by TCRdb to about 2017). Notes on the research overall: The study profiled T cell receptor beta repertoires in healthy donors and ankylosing spondylitis patients to find disease-linked TCR variants. Peripheral blood was sampled, and synovial fluid was also collected from ankylosing spondylitis patients. The full study cohort comprised approximately 23 ankylosing spondylitis patients and roughly 110 healthy donors.

TCRdb records Illumina HiSeq 2500 as the sequencer. Quantitative 5'-RACE with molecular barcodes was used to prepare TCR beta libraries. Per the original workflow: Disease-linked TCR variants were identified with a new computational method built on a probabilistic model of VDJ rearrangement. The public sequencing data were trimmed at Q25 with fastp and processed into clonotypes with MiXCR by TCRdb, which kept only in-frame beta chains. Rows matching on CDR3 protein sequence are summarized as one entry with the most common DNA and genes. The V and J calls and clone size come from TCRdb's table, not from the authors' own analysis. This sample gives roughly 670,000 distinct CDR3 sequences in total; around 17% of them show up just once. 15% to 20% of the sample is taken by the ten largest. This clonotype was recorded a few times. Its antigen is still unknown. Base quality data are lacking; no much larger clone is found one base away.

Reading the germline V gene gives CDR1 SGHRS and CDR2 YFSETQ. There are 18 amino acids in the CDR3, from cysteine to phenylalanine inclusive. Left in the record is the CDR3 DNA by itself, 54 bases read in frame from the first base. Trimming takes 1 base off V and 0 bases off J; junction bases not matched to a gene: 13. Summary of the overall study and its limitations: A TCR beta motif of about 8 highly homologous amino acid variants appeared characteristic of blood from ankylosing spondylitis patients. According to the report, matched synovial fluid samples from ankylosing spondylitis patients were significantly enriched for the disease-linked clones. The disease-linked clones had a CD8+ phenotype and were found at relatively low frequencies in peripheral blood. Some motif variants had previously been reported in the synovial fluid and blood of reactive arthritis patients, which suggests shared mechanisms of disease initiation.

Sequencing input: blood, either unsorted or a sorted T cell fraction (not recorded which). This sequence uses TRBV5-1 and TRBJ2-7; 7 bases in the middle match TRBD2. The sequence was obtained from a male donor with ankylosing spondylitis. The sequenced DNA is TGCGCCAGCAGCTTGAGGTCGGCTAGCGGCAAGAGCTCCTACGAGCAGTACTTC. This encodes CASSLRSASGKSSYEQYF.